This T cell receptor (beta chain) was captured by sequencing in a study of shared clonotypes between healthy human individuals. This clone was seen just once. CDR1 is MNHEY and CDR2 is SVGAGI in the germline V gene. The CDR3 loop spans 15 amino acids. Trimming at V came to 5 bases and at J to 4 bases, leaving 7 bases not matched to a gene. Here immunoSEQ multiplex PCR was the method, and the copy in TCRdb shows in-frame clones only, minus some. The sample has under 130,000 clones, around 64% seen once. The TCR was taken from a young woman in good health. V gene TRBV6-5 combines with J gene TRBJ1-5; 8 nucleotides align to TRBD1. The sequencing input was memory CD8+ T cells sorted from blood. Described subset: CD45RO+ cells pooled with CCR7-negative TemRA cells. CDR3 amino acids: CASSAAGGGNQPQHF. The DNA for the CDR3 is TGTGCCAGCAGTGCCGCAGGGGGCGGGAATCAGCCCCAGCATTTT.